Below are 13 T cell receptor beta chains sequenced from a single sample in a study of T-cell memory formation after mild COVID-19. TCRdb re-derived calls from the 5' RACE reads in MiXCR, one entry per CDR3 protein. The sample includes about 390,000 distinct CDR3 sequences, around a sixth seen only once; the top ten take roughly 21%. The sequenced sample consisted of PBMCs or a T cell subset sorted from them (not recorded which). Every receptor here comes from a man younger than 35 who had mild COVID-19 (a few samples of this study predate the infection). Cell type and time point are not known.

This clonotype was picked up a small number of times. The chain has TRBV7-3 and TRBJ1-1, with a possible D match to TRBD1 (5 bases). Trimming removed 2 bases from V and 4 bases from J, with 11 bases in between. This CDR3 has 14 amino acids. Germline values: CDR1 SGHTA, CDR2 FQGTGA. The CDR3 sequence is CASSLYRGSTEAFF. As DNA, the CDR3 is TGTGCCAGCAGCTTATATCGGGGGAGCACTGAAGCTTTCTTT.

In this sample, this clonotype turned up many times. This chain connects TRBV5-1 to TRBJ1-1; no firm D call. CDR1 and CDR2 from the germline V gene are SGHRS and YFSETQ. The V end was cut by 5 bases, the J end by 1 base, with 9 bases between. There are 13 residues in the CDR3. CDR3 amino acids: CASRQQENTEAFF. Here the CDR3 DNA reads TGCGCCAGCAGACAACAAGAGAACACTGAAGCTTTCTTT.

In its sample, this clonotype was seen a few times. The V call is TRBV12-3 or TRBV12-4, the J call TRBJ2-3; perhaps TRBD2 as D (6 bases). CDR3 length equals 16 residues. V lost 2 bases to trimming and J lost 2 bases, with 14 bases between them. The CDR3 region has the DNA TGTGCCAGCAGTTTACCGCGGGGAGAGACCACAGATACGCAGTATTTT. Translated, it gives CASSLPRGETTDTQYF.

This clonotype was seen just once. The chain carries TRBV12-3 or TRBV12-4 and TRBJ2-3; D is ambiguous. The V gene lost 1 base and the J gene lost 6 bases, with 11 bases spanning the gap. CDR3 size: 14 residues. CDR3 sequence reads: CASSLGRSGDTQYF. The DNA for the CDR3 is TGTGCCAGCAGTTTAGGGCGGTCTGGGGATACGCAGTATTTT.

This clonotype was seen many times. The chain links TRBV4-1 to TRBJ1-1; 9 bases are a match to TRBD1. This CDR3 has 15 residues. The trim removed 7 bases at V and 3 bases at J, leaving 9 bases unmatched. Germline values: CDR1 MGHRA, CDR2 YSYEKL. CDR3 loop: CASTANRGLDTEAFF. DNA for the CDR3: TGCGCCAGCACCGCCAACAGGGGGCTCGACACTGAAGCTTTCTTT.

This chain uses TRBV7-9 with TRBJ2-5, with D perhaps matching TRBD1 (6 bases). Germline-derived CDR1 and CDR2 are SEHNR and FQNEAQ (reference sequence). With 5 bases removed from V and 9 bases from J, the gap between germline ends came to 16 bases. The CDR3 has 13 residues. As DNA, the CDR3 is TGTGCCAGCAGCGGACTGGCCTCAGGGGCCCAGTACTTC. It encodes CASSGLASGAQYF.

This clonotype was counted between two and nine times. The chain couples TRBV7-2 to TRBJ2-5; 10 nucleotides match TRBD2. V lost 4 bases to trimming and J lost 1 base; unmatched junction nucleotides: 15. The CDR3 is 19 amino acids. Germline CDR1 reads SGHTA; CDR2 reads FQGNSA. For the CDR3, the DNA is TGTGCCAGCAGCTCCCGGCCCCCGGTAGCGGGGGGTTTCCAAGAGACCCAGTACTTC. This codes for CASSSRPPVAGGFQETQYF.

This sequence joins TRBV28 and TRBJ1-6; TRBD1 agrees at 7 bases. The CDR3 is made up of 14 amino acids. Germline loops: CDR1 MDHEN, CDR2 SYDVKM. V was clipped by 3 bases and J by 7 bases; unmatched bases: 3. CDR3 nucleotide sequence: TGTGCCAGCAGTTTCGGGACAGCGAATTCACCCCTCCACTTT. Amino acids: CASSFGTANSPLHF.

For the CDR3, the DNA is TGTGCCATCGGCTACAGGGGGAACACCGGGGAGCTGTTTTTT. Its protein product is CAIGYRGNTGELFF. V is TRBV10-3 and J is TRBJ2-2; 7 bases map to TRBD1. The J segment lost 1 base and the V segment lost 8 bases, leaving 4 bases of the junction unmatched. This CDR3 region has 14 residues. Per the germline V gene, CDR1 is ENHRY and CDR2 is SYGVKD.

The sample holds a few counts of this clonotype. The chain joins TRBV25-1 to TRBJ2-3; perhaps TRBD1 as D (6 bases). Trimming shortened V by 3 bases and J by 3 bases, and 13 bases separated the two germline ends. The CDR3 loop spans 15 amino acids. CDR1 is MGHDK and CDR2 is SYGVNS in the germline V gene. The CDR3 region is CASSDYRDGTDTQYF. CDR3 in DNA: TGTGCCAGCAGTGATTACAGGGACGGAACAGATACGCAGTATTTT. The full variable domain, with the rest looked up from reference TRBV25-1 and TRBJ2-3, is EADIYQTPRYLVIGTGKKITLECSQTMGHDKMYWYQQDPGMELHLIHYSYGVNSTEKGDLSSESTVSRIRTEHFPLTLESARPSHTSQYLCASSDYRDGTDTQYFGPGTRLTVL.

The chain joins TRBV14 to TRBJ1-2; no definite D call. The V and J ends lost 0 bases and 2 bases respectively, with 7 bases between them. The CDR3 has 14 residues. CDR1 SGHDN and CDR2 FVKESK come from the germline V gene. The CDR3 loop is CASSQDRENYGYTF. In DNA, the CDR3 is TGTGCCAGCAGCCAAGATAGGGAGAACTATGGCTACACCTTC.

This clonotype has just a few counts. The rearrangement uses TRBV7-2 and TRBJ1-1; possible D gene TRBD1, 5 bases. Between the trimmed V and J ends, which lost 0 bases and 11 bases, there was a span of 13 bases. The CDR3 contains 13 residues. Germline-derived CDR1 and CDR2 are SGHTA and FQGNSA. The CDR3 loop reads CASSLAWQGSAFF. Written as DNA, the CDR3 is TGTGCCAGCAGCTTAGCGTGGCAGGGATCGGCTTTCTTT.

V is TRBV12-3 or TRBV12-4 and J is TRBJ2-1; D uncertain. With 3 bases removed from V and 9 bases from J, the gap between germline ends came to 12 bases. The CDR3 has 13 amino acids. CDR3 amino acids: CASSFTVRSEQFF. In DNA, the CDR3 is TGTGCCAGCAGTTTTACAGTCAGGAGTGAGCAGTTCTTC.